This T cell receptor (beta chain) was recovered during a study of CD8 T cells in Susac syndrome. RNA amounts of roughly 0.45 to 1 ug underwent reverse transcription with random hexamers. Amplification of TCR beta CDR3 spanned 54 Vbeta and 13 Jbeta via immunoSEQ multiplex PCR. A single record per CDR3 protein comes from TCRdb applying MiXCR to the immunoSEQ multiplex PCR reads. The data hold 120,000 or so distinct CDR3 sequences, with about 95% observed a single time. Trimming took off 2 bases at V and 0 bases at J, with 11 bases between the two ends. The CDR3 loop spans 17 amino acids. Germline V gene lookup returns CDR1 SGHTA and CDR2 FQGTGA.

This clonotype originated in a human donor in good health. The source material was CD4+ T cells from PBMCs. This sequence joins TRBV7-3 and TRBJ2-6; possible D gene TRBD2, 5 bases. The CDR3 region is CASSLRGPYSGANVLTF. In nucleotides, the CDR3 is TGTGCCAGCAGCTTACGCGGGCCCTACTCTGGGGCCAACGTCCTGACTTTC.